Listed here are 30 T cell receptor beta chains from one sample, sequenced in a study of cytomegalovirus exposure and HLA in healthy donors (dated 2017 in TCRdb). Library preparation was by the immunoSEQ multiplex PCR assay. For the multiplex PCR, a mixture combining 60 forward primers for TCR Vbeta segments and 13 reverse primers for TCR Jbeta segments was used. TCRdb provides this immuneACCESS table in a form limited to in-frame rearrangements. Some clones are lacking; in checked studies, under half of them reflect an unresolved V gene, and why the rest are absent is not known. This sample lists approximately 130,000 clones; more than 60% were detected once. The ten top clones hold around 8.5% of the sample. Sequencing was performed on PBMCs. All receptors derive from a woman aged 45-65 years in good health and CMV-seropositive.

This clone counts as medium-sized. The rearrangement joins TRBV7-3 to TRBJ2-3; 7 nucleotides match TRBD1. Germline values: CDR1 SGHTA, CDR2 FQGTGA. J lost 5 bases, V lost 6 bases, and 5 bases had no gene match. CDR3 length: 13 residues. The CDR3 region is CASSFQGEDTQYF. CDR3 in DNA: TGTGCCAGCAGTTTCCAGGGGGAAGATACGCAGTATTTT. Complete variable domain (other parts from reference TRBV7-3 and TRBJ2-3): GAGVSQTPSNKVTEKGKYVELRCDPISGHTALYWYRQSLGQGPEFLIYFQGTGAADDSGLPNDRFFAVRPEGSVSTLKIQRTERGDSAVYLCASSFQGEDTQYFGPGTRLTVL.

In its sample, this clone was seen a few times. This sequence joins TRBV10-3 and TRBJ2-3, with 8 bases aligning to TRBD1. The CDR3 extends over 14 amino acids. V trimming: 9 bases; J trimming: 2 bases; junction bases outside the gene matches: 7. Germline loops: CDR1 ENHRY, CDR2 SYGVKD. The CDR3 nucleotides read TGTGCCATGTCGAGACAGGGGTACACAGATACGCAGTATTTT. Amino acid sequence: CAMSRQGYTDTQYF.

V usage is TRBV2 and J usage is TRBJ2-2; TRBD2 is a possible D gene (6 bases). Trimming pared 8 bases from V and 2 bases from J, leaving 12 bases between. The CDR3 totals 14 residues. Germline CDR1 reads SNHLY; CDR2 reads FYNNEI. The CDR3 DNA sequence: TGTGCCAGCGGCTTGGGACTCAACACCGGGGAGCTGTTTTTT. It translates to CASGLGLNTGELFF. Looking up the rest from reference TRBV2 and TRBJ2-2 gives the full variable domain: EPEVTQTPSHQVTQMGQEVILRCVPISNHLYFYWYRQILGQKVEFLVSFYNNEISEKSEIFDDQFSVERPDGSNFTLKIRSTKLEDSAMYFCASGLGLNTGELFFGEGSRLTVL.

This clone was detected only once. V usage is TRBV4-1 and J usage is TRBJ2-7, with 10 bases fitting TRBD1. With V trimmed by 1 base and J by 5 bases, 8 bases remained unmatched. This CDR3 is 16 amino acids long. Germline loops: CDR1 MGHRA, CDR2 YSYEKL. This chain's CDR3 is CASSQGLGTGEDEQYF. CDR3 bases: TGCGCCAGCAGCCAAGGCCTCGGGACAGGGGAAGACGAGCAGTACTTC.

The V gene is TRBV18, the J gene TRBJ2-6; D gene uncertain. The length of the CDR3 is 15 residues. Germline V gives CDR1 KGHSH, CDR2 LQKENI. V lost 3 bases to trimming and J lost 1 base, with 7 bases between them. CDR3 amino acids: CASSPPLSGANVLTF. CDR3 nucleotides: TGTGCCAGCTCACCCCCTCTTTCTGGGGCCAACGTCCTGACTTTC.

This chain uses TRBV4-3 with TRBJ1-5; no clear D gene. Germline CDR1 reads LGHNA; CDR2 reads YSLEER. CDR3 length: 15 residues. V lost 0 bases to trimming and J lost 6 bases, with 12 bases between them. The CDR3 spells CASSQDRSGGQPQHF. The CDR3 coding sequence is TGCGCCAGCAGCCAAGATAGGTCAGGAGGTCAGCCCCAGCATTTT.

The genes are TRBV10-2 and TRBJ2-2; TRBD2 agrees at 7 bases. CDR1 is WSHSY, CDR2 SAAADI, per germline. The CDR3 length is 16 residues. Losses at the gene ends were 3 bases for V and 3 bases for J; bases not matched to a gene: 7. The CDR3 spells CASSDRLADDTGELFF. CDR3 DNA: TGCGCCAGCAGTGATCGCCTAGCGGATGACACCGGGGAGCTGTTTTTT.

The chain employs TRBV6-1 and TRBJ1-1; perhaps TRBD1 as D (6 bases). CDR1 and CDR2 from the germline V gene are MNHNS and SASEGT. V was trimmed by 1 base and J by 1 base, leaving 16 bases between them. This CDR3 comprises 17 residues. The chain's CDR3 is CASSEGRGGARNTEAFF. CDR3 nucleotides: TGTGCCAGCAGTGAAGGAAGGGGGGGCGCTCGGAACACTGAAGCTTTCTTT.

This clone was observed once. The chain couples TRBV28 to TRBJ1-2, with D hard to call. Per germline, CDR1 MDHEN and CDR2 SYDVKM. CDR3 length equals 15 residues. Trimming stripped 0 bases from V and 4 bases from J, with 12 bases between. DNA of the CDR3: TGTGCCAGCAGTTTATGGTCGGGTCCTTCCTATGGCTACACCTTC. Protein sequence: CASSLWSGPSYGYTF.

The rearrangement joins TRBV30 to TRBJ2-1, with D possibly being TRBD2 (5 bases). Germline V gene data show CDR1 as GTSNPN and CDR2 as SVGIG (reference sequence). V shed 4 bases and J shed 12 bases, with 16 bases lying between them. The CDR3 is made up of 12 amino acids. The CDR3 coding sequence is TGTGCCTGGACGAATAGCGAGGCCCGGCAGTTCTTC. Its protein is CAWTNSEARQFF.

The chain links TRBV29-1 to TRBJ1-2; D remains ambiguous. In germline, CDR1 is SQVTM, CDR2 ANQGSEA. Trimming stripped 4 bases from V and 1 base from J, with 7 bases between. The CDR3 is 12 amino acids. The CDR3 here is CSVVKSNYGYTF. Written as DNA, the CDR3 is TGCAGCGTTGTGAAGAGTAACTATGGCTACACCTTC.

DNA for the CDR3: TGTGCCAGCAGGAATCCAGCGGGGGAGCAGTACTTC. Translation: CASRNPAGEQYF. The chain recombines TRBV5-4 with TRBJ2-7; 7 bases agree with TRBD2. Germline trimming cut 5 bases from V and 7 bases from J; bases unmatched to any gene: 6. The CDR3 totals 12 residues. The V gene's germline CDR1 is SGHNT and CDR2 YYREEE (reference sequence).

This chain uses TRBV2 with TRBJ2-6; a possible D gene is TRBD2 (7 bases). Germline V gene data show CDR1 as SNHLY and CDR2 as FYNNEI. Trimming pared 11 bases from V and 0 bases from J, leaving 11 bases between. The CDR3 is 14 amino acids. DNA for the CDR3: TGTGCCCTAGGGGGGGGCTCTGGGGCCAACGTCCTGACTTTC. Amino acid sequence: CALGGGSGANVLTF.

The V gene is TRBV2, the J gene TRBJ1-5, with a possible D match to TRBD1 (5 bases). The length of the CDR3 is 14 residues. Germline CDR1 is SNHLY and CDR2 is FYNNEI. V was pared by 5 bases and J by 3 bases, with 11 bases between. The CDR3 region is CASSIWGPNQPQHF. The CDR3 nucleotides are TGTGCCAGCAGTATCTGGGGCCCCAATCAGCCCCAGCATTTT. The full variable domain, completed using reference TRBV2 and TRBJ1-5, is EPEVTQTPSHQVTQMGQEVILRCVPISNHLYFYWYRQILGQKVEFLVSFYNNEISEKSEIFDDQFSVERPDGSNFTLKIRSTKLEDSAMYFCASSIWGPNQPQHFGDGTRLSIL.

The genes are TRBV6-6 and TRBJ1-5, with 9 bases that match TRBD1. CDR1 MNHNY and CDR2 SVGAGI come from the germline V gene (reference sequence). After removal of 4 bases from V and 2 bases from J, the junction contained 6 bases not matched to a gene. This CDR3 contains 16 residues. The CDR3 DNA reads TGTGCCAGCAGTTCGGACAGGGGAGGGGGCAATCAGCCCCAGCATTTT. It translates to CASSSDRGGGNQPQHF.

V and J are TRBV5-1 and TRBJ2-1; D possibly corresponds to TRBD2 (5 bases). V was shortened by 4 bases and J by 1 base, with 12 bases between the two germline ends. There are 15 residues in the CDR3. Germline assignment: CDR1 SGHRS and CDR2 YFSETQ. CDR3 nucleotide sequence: TGCGCCAGCAGCACTCTAGCAACTTCCTACAATGAGCAGTTCTTC. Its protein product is CASSTLATSYNEQFF.

As DNA, the CDR3 is TGTGCCAGCAGGGGGGGACAGGCCCTGATGAATACGCAGTATTTT. This gives the protein CASRGGQALMNTQYF. V usage is TRBV6-1 and J usage is TRBJ2-3; TRBD1 agrees at 8 bases. Looked up from germline, CDR1 is MNHNS and CDR2 is SASEGT. This CDR3 is 15 amino acids long. V trimming: 6 bases; J trimming: 7 bases; junction bases outside the gene matches: 12.

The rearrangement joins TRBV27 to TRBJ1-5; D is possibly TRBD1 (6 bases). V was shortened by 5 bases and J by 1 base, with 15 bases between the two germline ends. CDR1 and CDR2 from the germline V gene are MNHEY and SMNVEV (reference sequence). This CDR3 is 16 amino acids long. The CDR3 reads CASSLRGGRSNQPQHF. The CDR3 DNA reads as TGTGCCAGCAGTCTAAGGGGGGGTAGGAGCAATCAGCCCCAGCATTTT.

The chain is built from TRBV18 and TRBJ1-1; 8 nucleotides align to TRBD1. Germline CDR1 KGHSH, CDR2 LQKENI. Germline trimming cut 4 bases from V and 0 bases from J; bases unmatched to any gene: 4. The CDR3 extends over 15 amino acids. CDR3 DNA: TGTGCCAGCTCACGATTGACAGGGGTGAACACTGAAGCTTTCTTT. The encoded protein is CASSRLTGVNTEAFF.

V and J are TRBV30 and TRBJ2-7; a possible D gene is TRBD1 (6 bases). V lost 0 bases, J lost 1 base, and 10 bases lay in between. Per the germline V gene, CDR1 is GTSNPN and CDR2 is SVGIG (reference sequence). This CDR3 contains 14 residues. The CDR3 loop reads CAWSVSTGSYEQYF. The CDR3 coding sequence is TGTGCCTGGAGTGTATCGACAGGATCCTACGAGCAGTACTTC.

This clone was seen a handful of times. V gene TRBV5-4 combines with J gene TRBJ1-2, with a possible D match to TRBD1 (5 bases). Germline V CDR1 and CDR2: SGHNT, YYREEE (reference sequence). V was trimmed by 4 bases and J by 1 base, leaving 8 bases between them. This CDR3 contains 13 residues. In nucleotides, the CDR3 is TGTGCCAGCAGCGCTGACAGTAACTATGGCTACACCTTC. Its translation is CASSADSNYGYTF. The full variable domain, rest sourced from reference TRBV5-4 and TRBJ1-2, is ETGVTQSPTHLIKTRGQQVTLRCSSQSGHNTVSWYQQALGQGPQFIFQYYREEENGRGNFPPRFSGLQFPNYSSELNVNALELDDSALYLCASSADSNYGYTFGSGTRLTVV.

CDR3 sequence reads: CASLGGPEAFF. CDR3 sequence (DNA): TGTGCCAGCCTGGGGGGACCTGAAGCTTTCTTT. The V and J genes are TRBV25-1 and TRBJ1-1, with a tentative D call TRBD1 (5 bases). V lost 8 bases, J lost 6 bases, and 10 bases lay in between. The germline CDR1 and CDR2 sequences are MGHDK and SYGVNS. The CDR3 spans 11 residues.

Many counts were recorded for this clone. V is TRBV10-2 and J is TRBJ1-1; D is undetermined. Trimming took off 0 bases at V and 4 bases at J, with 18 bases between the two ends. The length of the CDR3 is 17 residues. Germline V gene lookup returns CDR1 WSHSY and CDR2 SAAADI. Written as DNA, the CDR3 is TGCGCCAGCAGTGAGTCGAAAGTTCACCCGAGGATCACTGAAGCTTTCTTT. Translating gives CASSESKVHPRITEAFF.

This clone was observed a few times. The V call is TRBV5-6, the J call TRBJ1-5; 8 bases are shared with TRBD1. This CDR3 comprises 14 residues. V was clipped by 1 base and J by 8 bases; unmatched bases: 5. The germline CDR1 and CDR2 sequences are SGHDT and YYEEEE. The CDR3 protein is CASSLFDRGEPQHF. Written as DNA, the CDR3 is TGTGCCAGCAGCTTGTTCGACAGGGGCGAGCCCCAGCATTTT.

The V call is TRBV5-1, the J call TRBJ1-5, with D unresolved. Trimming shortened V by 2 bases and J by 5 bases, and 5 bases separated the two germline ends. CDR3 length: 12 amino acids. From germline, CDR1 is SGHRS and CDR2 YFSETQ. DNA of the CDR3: TGCGCCAGCAGCTTCCCCGATCAGCCCCAGCATTTT. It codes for CASSFPDQPQHF.

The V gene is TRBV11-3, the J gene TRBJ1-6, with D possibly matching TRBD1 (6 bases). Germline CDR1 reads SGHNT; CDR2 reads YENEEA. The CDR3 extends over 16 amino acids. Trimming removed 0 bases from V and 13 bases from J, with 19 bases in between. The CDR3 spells CASSLESWDISMPLHF. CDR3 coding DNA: TGTGCCAGCAGCTTAGAGAGCTGGGACATCTCCATGCCCCTCCACTTT.

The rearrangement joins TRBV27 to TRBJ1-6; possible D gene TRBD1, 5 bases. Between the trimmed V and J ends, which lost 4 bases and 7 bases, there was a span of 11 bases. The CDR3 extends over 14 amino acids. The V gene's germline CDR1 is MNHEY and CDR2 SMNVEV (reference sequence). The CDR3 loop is CASSSRGGNSPLHF. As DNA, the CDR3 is TGTGCCAGCAGTTCGAGGGGAGGGAATTCACCCCTCCACTTT.

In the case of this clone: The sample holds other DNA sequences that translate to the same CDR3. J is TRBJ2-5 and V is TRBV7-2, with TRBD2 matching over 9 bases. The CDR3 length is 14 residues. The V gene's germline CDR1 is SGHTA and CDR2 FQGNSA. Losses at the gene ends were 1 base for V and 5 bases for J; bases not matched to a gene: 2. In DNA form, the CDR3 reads TGTGCCAGCAGCTTAGGTCTAGCGGGGGAGACCCAGTACTTC. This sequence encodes CASSLGLAGETQYF.

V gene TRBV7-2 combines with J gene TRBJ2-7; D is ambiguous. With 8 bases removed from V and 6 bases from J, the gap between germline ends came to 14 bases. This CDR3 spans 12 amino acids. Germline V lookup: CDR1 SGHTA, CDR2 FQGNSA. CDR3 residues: CASSYFLSEQYF. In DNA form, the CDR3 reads TGTGCCAGCTCCTATTTTCTCTCCGAGCAGTACTTC.

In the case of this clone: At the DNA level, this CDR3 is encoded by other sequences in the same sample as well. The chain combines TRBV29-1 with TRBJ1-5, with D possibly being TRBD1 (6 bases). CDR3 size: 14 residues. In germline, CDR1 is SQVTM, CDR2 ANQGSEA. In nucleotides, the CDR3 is TGCAGTGTGTTGACAGGAGGATACAATCAGCCCCAGCATTTT. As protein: CSVLTGGYNQPQHF.